This T cell receptor beta chain was retrieved from a study of human CD8 memory T cell subsets. Buffy coats from healthy donors yielded the PBMC. Worth noting for this clonotype: Its antigen is unknown.

Per the germline V gene, CDR1 is SEHNR and CDR2 is FQNEAQ (reference sequence). The CDR3 is made up of 15 amino acids. Study results and caveats: Effector memory subsets were less diverse than the similarly diverse stem-like memory and precursor exhausted subsets.

UMI-labeled 5' RACE produced the TCR beta libraries. TCRdb re-called the 5' RACE reads and catalogs CDR3 proteins one per entry, DNA excluded. The repertoire table contains approximately 7,500 distinct CDR3 sequences. J is TRBJ2-1 and V is TRBV7-9; no DNA is available, so the TRBD1 call from TCRdb remains unchecked. Sample: CD8+ T cells from PBMCs. This clonotype originated in a human donor in good health. This CDR3 reads CASSLSAPGDNEQFF.